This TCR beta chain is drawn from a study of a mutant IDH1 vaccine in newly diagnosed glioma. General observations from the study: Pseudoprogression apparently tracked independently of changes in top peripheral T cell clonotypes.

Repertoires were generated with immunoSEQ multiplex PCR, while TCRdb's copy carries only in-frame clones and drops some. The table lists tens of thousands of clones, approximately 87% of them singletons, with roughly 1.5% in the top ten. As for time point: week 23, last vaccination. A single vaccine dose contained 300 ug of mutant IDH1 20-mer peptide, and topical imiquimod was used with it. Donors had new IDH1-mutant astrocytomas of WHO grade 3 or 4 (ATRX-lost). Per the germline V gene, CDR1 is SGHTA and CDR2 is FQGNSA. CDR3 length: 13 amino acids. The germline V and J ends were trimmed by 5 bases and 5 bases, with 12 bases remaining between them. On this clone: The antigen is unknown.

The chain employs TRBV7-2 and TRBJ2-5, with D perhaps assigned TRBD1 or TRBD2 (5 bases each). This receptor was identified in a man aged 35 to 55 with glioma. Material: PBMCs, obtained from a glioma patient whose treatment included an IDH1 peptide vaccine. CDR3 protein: CASSRQRDETQYF. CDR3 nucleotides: TGTGCCAGCAGCCGCCAGAGGGACGAGACCCAGTACTTC.